This T cell receptor beta chain was retrieved from a study of T cell changes during pregnancy in multiple sclerosis. TCRdb's copy holds only in-frame clones and misses some; the assay was immunoSEQ multiplex PCR. Altogether 84,000 or so clones are present, roughly 93% being singletons, with the ten largest covering 2.5%. The origin of this receptor is a female donor with multiple sclerosis, enrolled in a pregnancy study. The sample here was peripheral blood, taken in the third trimester of pregnancy.

The CDR3 coding sequence is TGTGCCAGCCGCCCTAGCGGGGGTAACTACGAGCAGTACTTC. Translation gives CASRPSGGNYEQYF. The rearrangement links TRBV27 to TRBJ2-7; 10 nucleotides match TRBD2. Trimming cost V 8 bases and J 3 bases; bases outside gene matches: 7. CDR3 size: 14 residues. Germline V gene data show CDR1 as MNHEY and CDR2 as SMNVEV (reference sequence).